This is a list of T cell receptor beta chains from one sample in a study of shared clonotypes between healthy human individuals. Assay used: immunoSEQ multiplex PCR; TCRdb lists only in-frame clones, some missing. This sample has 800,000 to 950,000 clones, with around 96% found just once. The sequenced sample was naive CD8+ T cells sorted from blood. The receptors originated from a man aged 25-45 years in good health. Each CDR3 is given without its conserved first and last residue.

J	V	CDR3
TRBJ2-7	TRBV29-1	SVESSGYEQY
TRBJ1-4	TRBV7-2	ASSSGQGTSEKLF
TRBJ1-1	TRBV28	ASNPGGTEAF
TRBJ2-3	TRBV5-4	ASSFWQGSTDTQY
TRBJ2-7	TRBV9	ASSVGKTPYEQY
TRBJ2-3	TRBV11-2	ASSLSGNTQY
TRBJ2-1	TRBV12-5	ASGPGHYNEQF
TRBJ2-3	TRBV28	ASSRSLAGGPGEWDTQY
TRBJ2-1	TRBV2	ASSEAFVSQRYYNEQF
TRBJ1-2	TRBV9	ASSVLETGGSGYT
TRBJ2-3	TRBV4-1	ASSQDRQIGTDTQY
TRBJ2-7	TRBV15	ATSPGLAERNYEQY
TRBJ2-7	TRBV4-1	ASSLGQGLSYEQY
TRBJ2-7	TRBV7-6	ASSNNRGPPYEQY
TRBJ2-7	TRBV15	ATSEHRDARDEQY
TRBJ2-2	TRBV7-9	ASSLSGTSSTNTGELF
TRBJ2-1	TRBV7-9	ASSRQSNEQF